This TCR beta chain is from a study of T cell responses to AZD1222 COVID-19 vaccine. This CDR3 is built from 12 residues. In germline, CDR1 is SGDLS, CDR2 YYNGEE. V was trimmed by 3 bases and J by 8 bases, leaving 11 bases between them. Only in-frame clones appear in the TCRdb table, and some are missing; sequencing was by immunoSEQ multiplex PCR. Found here are some 86,000 clones, more than 70% of them singletons; the top ten hold about 7.1%. The chain combines TRBV9 with TRBJ1-2, with no clear D. Specimen: peripheral blood, collected 28 days after the second AZD1222 dose. The source of this sequence is an adult who received the AZD1222 COVID-19 vaccine. CDR3 nucleotide sequence: TGTGCCAGCAGCGCGAGCAGAGACGGCTACACCTTC. It translates to CASSASRDGYTF. The full variable domain, rest sourced from reference TRBV9 and TRBJ1-2, is DSGVTQTPKHLITATGQRVTLRCSPRSGDLSVYWYQQSLDQGLQFLIQYYNGEERAKGNILERFSAQQFPDLHSELNLSSLELGDSALYFCASSASRDGYTFGSGTRLTVV.